These T cell receptor beta chains were read from a single sample in a study of blood T cell repertoires in COVID-19. Method: immunoSEQ multiplex PCR; TCRdb's copy keeps in-frame clones and lacks some. The sample records 110,000 to 150,000 clones, around 83% being singletons. Sample: peripheral blood. The origin of the receptors is a woman of 80 years or more with acute or convalescent COVID-19. Both conserved end residues are part of each CDR3. Fields, in order: V gene, clone size, J gene, D gene, CDR3 protein, CDR3 DNA. D genes are given only for firm matches. For some rows the clone size is stated as once, few or many, or as a class when expanded; others skip it.

V gene: TRBV7-2; clone size: few; J gene: TRBJ2-1; D gene: TRBD2; CDR3 protein: CASSLGGLAGDEQFF; CDR3 DNA: TGTGCCAGCAGCCTAGGGGGACTAGCGGGGGATGAGCAGTTCTTC
V gene: TRBV28; clone size: few; J gene: TRBJ1-1; D gene: -; CDR3 protein: CASSLSLRGTEAFF; CDR3 DNA: -
V gene: TRBV10-3; clone size: -; J gene: TRBJ1-1; D gene: -; CDR3 protein: CAISGQVGNTEAFF; CDR3 DNA: TGTGCCATCAGTGGACAGGTTGGGAACACTGAAGCTTTCTTT
V gene: TRBV15; clone size: -; J gene: TRBJ2-3; D gene: TRBD2; CDR3 protein: CATSREIGGGITDTQYF; CDR3 DNA: TGTGCCACCAGCAGAGAAATCGGGGGAGGGATCACAGATACGCAGTATTTT
V gene: TRBV11-3; clone size: once; J gene: TRBJ2-1; D gene: -; CDR3 protein: CASSLVRGSEQFF; CDR3 DNA: TGTGCCAGCAGCTTAGTCCGGGGGAGTGAGCAGTTCTTC
V gene: TRBV11-3; clone size: few; J gene: TRBJ1-3; D gene: -; CDR3 protein: CASSQGAVAGNTIYF; CDR3 DNA: TGTGCCAGCAGCCAGGGTGCCGTCGCTGGAAACACCATATATTTT
V gene: TRBV12-3/TRBV12-4; clone size: -; J gene: TRBJ1-1; D gene: -; CDR3 protein: CASSHGENEAFF; CDR3 DNA: TGTGCCAGCAGTCACGGAGAGAATGAAGCTTTCTTT
V gene: TRBV28; clone size: -; J gene: TRBJ2-1; D gene: -; CDR3 protein: CASSHSYLSSYNEQFF; CDR3 DNA: TGTGCCAGCAGTCATAGCTACCTAAGCTCCTACAATGAGCAGTTCTTC
V gene: TRBV7-9; clone size: -; J gene: TRBJ2-3; D gene: -; CDR3 protein: CASSDRRKPITDTQYF; CDR3 DNA: TGTGCCAGCAGCGATCGGCGGAAGCCTATTACAGATACGCAGTATTTT
V gene: TRBV6-2/TRBV6-3; clone size: -; J gene: TRBJ1-5; D gene: -; CDR3 protein: CASSYPKGRGYGNQPQHF; CDR3 DNA: TGTGCCAGCAGTTACCCTAAAGGTCGGGGATACGGCAATCAGCCCCAGCATTTT
V gene: TRBV27; clone size: -; J gene: TRBJ1-2; D gene: TRBD1; CDR3 protein: CASSLGTGNYGYTF; CDR3 DNA: TGTGCCAGCAGTTTAGGGACAGGAAACTATGGCTACACCTTC
V gene: TRBV7-8; clone size: -; J gene: TRBJ2-3; D gene: TRBD2; CDR3 protein: CASSPSGGSSGTQYF; CDR3 DNA: TGTGCCAGCAGCCCCAGCGGGGGGTCGTCTGGTACGCAGTATTTT
V gene: TRBV5-4; clone size: -; J gene: TRBJ1-1; D gene: TRBD1; CDR3 protein: CASRPPGQMNTEAFF; CDR3 DNA: TGTGCCAGCAGACCTCCGGGACAGATGAACACTGAAGCTTTCTTT
V gene: TRBV18; clone size: -; J gene: TRBJ1-2; D gene: -; CDR3 protein: CASSPPLRGGYGYTF; CDR3 DNA: TGTGCCAGCTCACCACCGCTAAGGGGAGGATATGGCTACACCTTC
V gene: TRBV6-1; clone size: few; J gene: TRBJ2-1; D gene: TRBD2; CDR3 protein: CATSGSANEQFF; CDR3 DNA: TGTGCCACTAGCGGGAGTGCCAATGAGCAGTTCTTC
V gene: TRBV19; clone size: -; J gene: TRBJ1-1; D gene: TRBD1; CDR3 protein: CASSDRAKDTEAFF; CDR3 DNA: TGTGCCAGTAGTGACAGGGCTAAAGACACTGAAGCTTTCTTT
V gene: TRBV7-6; clone size: -; J gene: TRBJ1-2; D gene: -; CDR3 protein: CASSLGAGVANYGYTF; CDR3 DNA: TGTGCCAGCAGCTTAGGGGCAGGCGTAGCTAACTATGGCTACACCTTC
V gene: TRBV24-1; clone size: -; J gene: TRBJ2-1; D gene: -; CDR3 protein: CATSWGAYNEQFF; CDR3 DNA: TGTGCCACCAGTTGGGGGGCCTACAATGAGCAGTTCTTC
V gene: TRBV5-5; clone size: -; J gene: TRBJ1-4; D gene: -; CDR3 protein: CASRDGGTLRNNEKLFF; CDR3 DNA: TGTGCCAGCCGGGACGGGGGAACCCTACGAAATAATGAAAAACTGTTTTTT
V gene: TRBV4-1; clone size: -; J gene: TRBJ2-3; D gene: TRBD2; CDR3 protein: CASSPVREDASAWADTQYF; CDR3 DNA: TGCGCCAGCAGCCCCGTACGGGAGGACGCTTCAGCTTGGGCAGATACGCAGTATTTT
V gene: TRBV4-1; clone size: -; J gene: TRBJ1-1; D gene: TRBD1; CDR3 protein: CASSQTPQGARNTEAFF; CDR3 DNA: TGCGCCAGCAGCCAAACTCCTCAGGGGGCGAGGAATACTGAAGCTTTCTTT
V gene: TRBV6-5; clone size: -; J gene: TRBJ1-5; D gene: -; CDR3 protein: CASSSKSGLSNQPQHF; CDR3 DNA: TGTGCCAGCAGTTCTAAGTCAGGGTTGAGCAATCAGCCCCAGCATTTT
V gene: TRBV18; clone size: few; J gene: TRBJ2-2; D gene: -; CDR3 protein: CASSPRALNTGELFF; CDR3 DNA: TGTGCCAGCTCACCACGGGCCTTAAACACCGGGGAGCTGTTTTTT
V gene: TRBV28; clone size: -; J gene: TRBJ2-4; D gene: TRBD1; CDR3 protein: CASSSQGELNIQYF; CDR3 DNA: TGTGCCAGCAGCTCTCAGGGGGAATTAAACATTCAGTACTTC
V gene: TRBV10-3; clone size: once; J gene: TRBJ2-7; D gene: -; CDR3 protein: CAISVGQIYEQYF; CDR3 DNA: TGTGCCATCAGTGTCGGACAGATCTACGAGCAGTACTTC
V gene: TRBV5-5; clone size: -; J gene: TRBJ1-1; D gene: TRBD1; CDR3 protein: CASSVDGDRVGTEAFF; CDR3 DNA: TGTGCCAGCAGCGTGGACGGGGACAGGGTGGGCACTGAAGCTTTCTTT
V gene: TRBV5-1; clone size: -; J gene: TRBJ1-3; D gene: TRBD1; CDR3 protein: CASSSARTGSLSGNTIYF; CDR3 DNA: TGCGCCAGCAGCTCAGCTAGGACAGGGAGCCTCTCTGGAAACACCATATATTTT
V gene: TRBV11-2; clone size: -; J gene: TRBJ1-3; D gene: -; CDR3 protein: CASSSGIGSGNTIYF; CDR3 DNA: TGTGCCAGCAGCTCAGGGATCGGATCTGGAAACACCATATATTTT
V gene: TRBV4-1; clone size: -; J gene: TRBJ2-3; D gene: -; CDR3 protein: CASSQDQGFTDTQYF; CDR3 DNA: TGCGCCAGCAGCCAAGATCAGGGTTTCACAGATACGCAGTATTTT
V gene: TRBV7-7; clone size: -; J gene: TRBJ2-1; D gene: TRBD2; CDR3 protein: CASSLLTGGNNEQFF; CDR3 DNA: TGTGCCAGCAGCTTACTTACGGGGGGGAACAATGAGCAGTTCTTC
V gene: TRBV6-5; clone size: -; J gene: TRBJ2-7; D gene: TRBD2; CDR3 protein: CASRTSVHYEQYF; CDR3 DNA: TGTGCCAGCAGGACTAGCGTCCACTACGAGCAGTACTTC
V gene: TRBV5-1; clone size: -; J gene: TRBJ2-2; D gene: -; CDR3 protein: CASSLGTAGELFF; CDR3 DNA: TGCGCCAGCAGCTTGGGAACAGCCGGGGAGCTGTTTTTT
V gene: TRBV28; clone size: few; J gene: TRBJ1-1; D gene: -; CDR3 protein: CASTQLGGVTEAFF; CDR3 DNA: TGTGCCAGCACCCAATTAGGGGGGGTAACTGAAGCTTTCTTT
V gene: TRBV4-1; clone size: once; J gene: TRBJ2-7; D gene: TRBD2; CDR3 protein: CASSQGERGRAYEQYF; CDR3 DNA: TGCGCCAGCAGCCAGGGGGAGCGCGGGAGGGCCTACGAGCAGTACTTC
V gene: TRBV12-3/TRBV12-4; clone size: -; J gene: TRBJ1-2; D gene: -; CDR3 protein: CASTDSRVYGYTF; CDR3 DNA: TGTGCCAGCACGGACAGCAGAGTCTATGGCTACACCTTC
V gene: TRBV7-9; clone size: -; J gene: TRBJ1-4; D gene: -; CDR3 protein: CASSPVGGAYSTNEKLFF; CDR3 DNA: TGTGCCAGCAGCCCCGTGGGGGGGGCGTACTCAACTAATGAAAAACTGTTTTTT
V gene: TRBV18; clone size: -; J gene: TRBJ2-3; D gene: TRBD2; CDR3 protein: CASSSGLASTDTQYF; CDR3 DNA: TGTGCCAGCTCATCCGGACTAGCGAGCACAGATACGCAGTATTTT
V gene: TRBV29-1; clone size: -; J gene: TRBJ1-1; D gene: TRBD1; CDR3 protein: CSVADRGTEAFF; CDR3 DNA: TGCAGCGTTGCGGACAGGGGAACTGAAGCTTTCTTT
V gene: TRBV4-2; clone size: few; J gene: TRBJ2-1; D gene: TRBD2; CDR3 protein: CASSPFRGDYNEQFF; CDR3 DNA: TGTGCCAGCAGCCCCTTTCGGGGGGATTACAATGAGCAGTTCTTC
V gene: TRBV19; clone size: -; J gene: TRBJ1-1; D gene: -; CDR3 protein: CASSDITYRAFF; CDR3 DNA: TGTGCCAGCTCGGACATCACATACCGGGCTTTCTTT
V gene: TRBV24-1; clone size: -; J gene: TRBJ2-1; D gene: TRBD2; CDR3 protein: CATSDPGLAGGESTEQFF; CDR3 DNA: TGTGCCACCAGTGATCCGGGACTAGCGGGAGGTGAAAGTACTGAGCAGTTCTTC
V gene: TRBV11-2; clone size: -; J gene: TRBJ2-5; D gene: TRBD2; CDR3 protein: CASRIAGGGETQYF; CDR3 DNA: TGTGCCAGCAGAATAGCGGGGGGGGGCGAGACCCAGTACTTC
V gene: TRBV9; clone size: -; J gene: TRBJ1-5; D gene: TRBD1; CDR3 protein: CASSGTGRNQPQHF; CDR3 DNA: TGTGCCAGCAGCGGGACAGGACGGAATCAGCCCCAGCATTTT
V gene: TRBV4-1; clone size: -; J gene: TRBJ2-7; D gene: TRBD2; CDR3 protein: CASSQLAGGLLYEQYF; CDR3 DNA: TGCGCCAGCAGCCAGTTAGCGGGGGGGCTTCTTTACGAGCAGTACTTC
V gene: TRBV6-5; clone size: -; J gene: TRBJ1-1; D gene: -; CDR3 protein: CASRQATGRNTEAFF; CDR3 DNA: TGTGCCAGCAGACAGGCGACAGGCCGTAACACTGAAGCTTTCTTT
V gene: TRBV5-4; clone size: few; J gene: TRBJ1-2; D gene: -; CDR3 protein: CASSLGAQDRRGGYTF; CDR3 DNA: TGTGCCAGCAGCTTGGGGGCCCAAGACAGGAGAGGGGGCTACACCTTC
V gene: TRBV19; clone size: -; J gene: TRBJ1-1; D gene: -; CDR3 protein: CASQDRRNTEAFF; CDR3 DNA: TGTGCCAGTCAAGACAGGCGGAACACTGAAGCTTTCTTT
V gene: TRBV5-4; clone size: -; J gene: TRBJ1-2; D gene: TRBD1; CDR3 protein: CASSLQGVYGYTF; CDR3 DNA: TGTGCCAGCAGCTTGCAGGGGGTCTATGGCTACACCTTC
V gene: TRBV27; clone size: -; J gene: TRBJ1-2; D gene: -; CDR3 protein: CASSLFPGSRGYTF; CDR3 DNA: TGTGCCAGCAGTTTATTCCCAGGGTCGAGAGGCTACACCTTC
V gene: TRBV6-5; clone size: -; J gene: TRBJ1-4; D gene: TRBD1; CDR3 protein: CASSTTGDGRGKLFF; CDR3 DNA: TGTGCCAGCAGTACGACAGGGGATGGTCGGGGAAAACTGTTTTTT
V gene: TRBV5-1; clone size: -; J gene: TRBJ2-2; D gene: -; CDR3 protein: CASSLDGTGELFF; CDR3 DNA: TGCGCCAGCAGCTTGGACGGGACCGGGGAGCTGTTTTTT
V gene: TRBV29-1; clone size: -; J gene: TRBJ2-6; D gene: TRBD1; CDR3 protein: CSVEGFGDRDSSGANVLTF; CDR3 DNA: TGCAGCGTTGAAGGGTTTGGGGACAGGGATAGCTCTGGGGCCAACGTCCTGACTTTC
V gene: TRBV5-4; clone size: -; J gene: TRBJ2-7; D gene: TRBD2; CDR3 protein: CASSPGLAGVGSYEQYF; CDR3 DNA: TGTGCCAGCAGCCCGGGACTAGCGGGAGTAGGCTCCTACGAGCAGTACTTC
V gene: TRBV28; clone size: -; J gene: TRBJ2-5; D gene: TRBD1; CDR3 protein: CASSSGYRGLETQYF; CDR3 DNA: TGTGCCAGCAGTTCCGGGTACAGGGGGCTGGAGACCCAGTACTTC
V gene: TRBV6-2/TRBV6-3; clone size: -; J gene: TRBJ2-3; D gene: TRBD2; CDR3 protein: CASSYGTSGRAEDTQYF; CDR3 DNA: TGTGCCAGCAGTTACGGGACTAGCGGGAGGGCCGAGGATACGCAGTATTTT
V gene: TRBV7-9; clone size: few; J gene: TRBJ2-7; D gene: TRBD2; CDR3 protein: CASTWTSGGAEEQYF; CDR3 DNA: TGTGCCAGCACCTGGACTAGCGGGGGGGCGGAAGAGCAGTACTTC
V gene: TRBV7-9; clone size: -; J gene: TRBJ2-6; D gene: TRBD1; CDR3 protein: CASSYRDRSSGANVLTF; CDR3 DNA: TGTGCCAGCAGCTACCGGGACAGGAGCTCTGGGGCCAACGTCCTGACTTTC
V gene: TRBV4-2; clone size: -; J gene: TRBJ2-7; D gene: -; CDR3 protein: CASSQDPRRERSSYEQYF; CDR3 DNA: TGTGCCAGCAGCCAAGACCCGAGAAGGGAGCGGAGCTCCTACGAGCAGTACTTC
V gene: TRBV30; clone size: once; J gene: TRBJ1-2; D gene: -; CDR3 protein: CAWSVVEYGYTF; CDR3 DNA: TGTGCCTGGAGTGTAGTAGAATATGGCTACACCTTC
V gene: TRBV19; clone size: -; J gene: TRBJ2-1; D gene: -; CDR3 protein: CASSISFNEQFF; CDR3 DNA: TGTGCCAGTAGTATCAGTTTCAATGAGCAGTTCTTC